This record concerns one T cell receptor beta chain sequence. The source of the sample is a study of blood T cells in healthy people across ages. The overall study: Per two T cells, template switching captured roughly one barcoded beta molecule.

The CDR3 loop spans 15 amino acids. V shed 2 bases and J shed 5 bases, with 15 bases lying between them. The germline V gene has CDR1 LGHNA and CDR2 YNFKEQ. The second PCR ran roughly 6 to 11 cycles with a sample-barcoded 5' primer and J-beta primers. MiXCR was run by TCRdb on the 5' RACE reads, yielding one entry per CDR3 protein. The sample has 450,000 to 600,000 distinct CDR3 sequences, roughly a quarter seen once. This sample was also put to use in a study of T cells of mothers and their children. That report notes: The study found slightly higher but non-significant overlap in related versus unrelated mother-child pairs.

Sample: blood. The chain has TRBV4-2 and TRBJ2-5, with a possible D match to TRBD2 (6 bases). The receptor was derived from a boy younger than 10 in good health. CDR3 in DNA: TGTGCCAGCAGCCAAACCCAGGGCCGGGGGGAGACCCAGTACTTC. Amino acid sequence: CASSQTQGRGETQYF.